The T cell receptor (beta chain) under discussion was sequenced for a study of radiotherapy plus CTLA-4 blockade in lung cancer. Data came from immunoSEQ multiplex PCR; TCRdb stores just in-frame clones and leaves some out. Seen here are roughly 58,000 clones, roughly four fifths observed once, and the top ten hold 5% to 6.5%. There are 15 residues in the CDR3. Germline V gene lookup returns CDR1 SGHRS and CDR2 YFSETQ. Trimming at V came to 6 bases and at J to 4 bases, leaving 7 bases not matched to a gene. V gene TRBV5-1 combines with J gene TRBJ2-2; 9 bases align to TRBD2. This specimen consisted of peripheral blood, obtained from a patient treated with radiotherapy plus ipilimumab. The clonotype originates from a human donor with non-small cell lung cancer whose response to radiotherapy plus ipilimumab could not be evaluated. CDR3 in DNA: TGCGCCAGCATCCCCGGGACTAGCAGCACCGGGGAGCTGTTTTTT. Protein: CASIPGTSSTGELFF.